This T cell receptor beta chain was identified during a study of regulatory T cells in long-lasting Graves disease. For TCR beta, libraries came from iRepertoire HTBI primers and Arm-PCR of CDR3 regions. TCRdb called the multiplex PCR reads again in MiXCR, with one record for every CDR3 protein. This sample carries 650,000 to 850,000 distinct CDR3 sequences, about 30% of them seen once, and the ten largest clones take roughly 46%. Time point noted: persistent/refractory GD, antithyroid drugs over 5 years with positive TRAb. Researchers made the TCR library from RNA that was extracted from PBMCs. The collection involved drawing 8 to 9 milliliters of peripheral blood into EDTA tubes. The TCR originated in a female donor with Graves disease. The source material was peripheral blood mononuclear cells (PBMCs), sampled when the disease was refractory, from a patient treated with antithyroid drugs.

CDR3 residues: CASTLGDRLQETQYF. In nucleotides, the CDR3 is TGTGCCAGCACCCTGGGGGACAGGCTCCAAGAGACCCAGTACTTC. The rearrangement links TRBV12-3 or TRBV12-4 to TRBJ2-5; 8 bases fit TRBD1. The CDR3 is 15 residues long. J lost 1 base, V lost 7 bases, and 8 bases had no gene match.